This T cell receptor beta chain was observed in a study of T cells in Graves' hyperthyroidism and ophthalmopathy. This clonotype came up a few times. Its matching antigen is unknown. RNA transcripts provided the source from which TCR beta CDR3 regions were amplified. The HTBI set primed first-round TCR CDR3 RT-PCR. TCRdb itself ran the multiplex PCR reads through MiXCR, one entry per CDR3 protein. The table has hundreds of thousands of distinct CDR3 sequences, 35% seen once. Points from the study as a whole: It was a median 6.5 months before onset that the model predicted ophthalmopathy. Ophthalmopathy and stable hyperthyroidism were separated by a 13 V-J model.

Germline CDR1 reads LNHDA; CDR2 reads SQIVND (reference sequence). The CDR3 consists of 15 residues. With 3 bases removed from V and 1 base from J, the gap between germline ends came to 12 bases. When ophthalmopathy did not progress within 18 months, Graves' hyperthyroidism was considered stable. Patients aged 18 to 65 with hyperthyroidism were newly diagnosed, with duration under 2 months. This receptor was taken from a woman between 40 and 55 years old with Graves' hyperthyroidism. The sequenced sample consisted of blood. The V and J genes are TRBV19 and TRBJ1-1, with D hard to call. The CDR3: CASSILEAGNTEAFF. CDR3 DNA: TGTGCCAGTAGTATCCTCGAAGCGGGGAACACTGAAGCTTTCTTT.